This T cell receptor (beta chain) was profiled in a study of blood T cell repertoires in COVID-19. For the study at large: Sites across the United States, Italy and Spain contributed samples from acute and convalescent COVID-19. PBMCs, B-cell-depleted T cells, or T cells provided the cDNA or gDNA that made up the material.

Losses at the gene ends were 5 bases for V and 3 bases for J; bases not matched to a gene: 1. The CDR3 runs to 12 residues. Germline CDR1 reads SQVTM; CDR2 reads ANQGSEA. The authors' processing: Using reference gene primer amplification, nucleated cell counts were estimated. Some clones are missing from TCRdb's copy, which holds only in-frame ones; the method was immunoSEQ multiplex PCR. The V and J calls and clone size are taken from that table; D and trimming were inferred from the DNA. The repertoire holds 15,000 or so clones, with about 86% as singletons. The rearrangement links TRBV29-1 to TRBJ2-3, with TRBD1 matching 8 bases. Material: peripheral blood. The clonotype was recovered from a human donor in a cohort sampled during active COVID-19. For the CDR3, the DNA is TGCAGCGTTAACAGGGGGACAGATACGCAGTATTTT. Its protein is CSVNRGTDTQYF.